The sequence of this TCR beta chain was determined in a study of blood T cell repertoires in COVID-19. Study-wide context: Sites in the United States, Italy and Spain provided acute and convalescent COVID-19 samples. T cells, B-cell-depleted T cells, or PBMCs supplied cDNA or gDNA.

Under the authors' procedure: The assay estimated nucleated cells by amplifying reference gene primers. Measured with immunoSEQ multiplex PCR; TCRdb has only the in-frame clones, and not every one. V, J and clone size are taken as reported in that table, and D and trimming were inferred from the DNA itself. The data show 110,000 or so clones, about 76% seen once. The CDR3 is 15 amino acids. Germline V gene sequence: CDR1 LNHDA, CDR2 SQIVND (reference sequence). The V and J ends lost 3 bases and 4 bases, in that order; junction bases with no gene match: 6. The chain uses TRBV19 and TRBJ1-3, with 7 nucleotides matching TRBD1. Sequences were obtained from peripheral blood. This receptor was taken from a woman in her 70s with acute or convalescent COVID-19. The DNA for the CDR3 is TGTGCCAGTAGTATCGACAGGGCAAAAGGAAACACCATATATTTT. It codes for CASSIDRAKGNTIYF. The complete variable domain, with remaining parts taken from reference TRBV19 and TRBJ1-3, reads DGGITQSPKYLFRKEGQNVTLSCEQNLNHDAMYWYRQDPGQGLRLIYYSQIVNDFQKGDIAEGYSVSREKKESFPLTVTSAQKNPTAFYLCASSIDRAKGNTIYFGEGSWLTVV.